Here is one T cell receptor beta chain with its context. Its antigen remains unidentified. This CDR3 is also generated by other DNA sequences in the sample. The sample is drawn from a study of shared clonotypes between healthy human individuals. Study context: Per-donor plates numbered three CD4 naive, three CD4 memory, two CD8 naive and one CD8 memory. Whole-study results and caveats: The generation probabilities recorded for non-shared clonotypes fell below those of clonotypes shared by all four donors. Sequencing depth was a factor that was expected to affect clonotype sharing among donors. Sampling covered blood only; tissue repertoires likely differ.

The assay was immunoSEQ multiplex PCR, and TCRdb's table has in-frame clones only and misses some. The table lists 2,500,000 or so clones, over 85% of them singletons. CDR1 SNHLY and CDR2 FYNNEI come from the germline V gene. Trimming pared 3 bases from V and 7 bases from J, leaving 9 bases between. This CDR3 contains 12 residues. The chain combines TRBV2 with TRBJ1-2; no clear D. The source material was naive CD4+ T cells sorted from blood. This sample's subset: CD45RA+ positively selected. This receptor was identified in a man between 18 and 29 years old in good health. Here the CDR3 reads CASSDAGFGYTF. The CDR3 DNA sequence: TGTGCCAGCAGTGATGCAGGTTTTGGCTACACCTTC.